The 17 T cell receptor beta chains given below trace back to one sample, sequenced in a study of T cell clonality in common variable immunodeficiency. This table comes from immunoSEQ multiplex PCR, and its TCRdb copy is limited to in-frame clones, with some not included. The repertoire consists of about 39,000 clones, none detected only once. Sequenced input: peripheral blood mononuclear cells. These receptors came from a person between 18 and 75 years old in good health.

This clone was detected ten times or more. The CDR3 extends 3 residues past the end of the read, so its final part is completed from the germline J gene. The chain carries TRBV19 and TRBJ2-1; a possible D gene is TRBD2 (6 bases). The CDR3 loop spans 13 amino acids. Germline loops: CDR1 LNHDA, CDR2 SQIVND (reference sequence). The V end lost 10 bases, the J end lost 3 bases, and 13 bases lay between the germline ends. The CDR3 bases that were read are TGTGCCACCTCCCCGCGGGGCTACAATGAG. This translates into CATSPRGYNE. The entire CDR3 reads CATSPRGYNEQFF.

This clone has ten or more counts. Read sequence stops 3 residues before the CDR3 end, and the germline J gene provides the missing end. The chain joins TRBV2 to TRBJ2-1; a possible D gene is TRBD1 (5 bases). V lost 3 bases and J 9 bases, leaving 18 bases between the germline ends. The CDR3 has 15 amino acids. Germline-derived CDR1 and CDR2 are SNHLY and FYNNEI. CDR3 bases read: TGTGCCAGCAGTGAGAGTAACCTCAGGGCGGCTGAG. This encodes CASSESNLRAAE. In full, the CDR3 is CASSESNLRAAEQFF. The full variable domain, in which reference TRBV2 and TRBJ2-1 provide the parts outside the CDR3, is EPEVTQTPSHQVTQMGQEVILRCVPISNHLYFYWYRQILGQKVEFLVSFYNNEISEKSEIFDDQFSVERPDGSNFTLKIRSTKLEDSAMYFCASSESNLRAAEQFFGPGTRLTVL.

This clone was detected ten times or more. The sequence runs out 3 residues before the end of the CDR3; the remainder is reconstructed from the germline J gene. V is TRBV20-1 and J is TRBJ2-3, with TRBD2 matching 9 bases. Per germline, CDR1 DFQATT and CDR2 SNEGSKA (reference sequence). Trimming took 7 bases from V and 2 from J; bases not matched to a gene: 1. This CDR3 is built from 12 residues. The CDR3 reads CSVAGVTDTQYF. The part of the CDR3 DNA that was read is TGCAGTGTAGCGGGGGTCACAGATACG.

This clone was recorded at least ten times. The sequenced fragment ends 3 residues before the CDR3 boundary, so the rest is inferred from the germline J gene. The chain employs TRBV5-1 and TRBJ2-1; no clear D gene. Between the trimmed V and J ends, which lost 0 bases and 5 bases, there was a span of 9 bases. Germline lookup yields CDR1 SGHRS and CDR2 YFSETQ. This CDR3 has 14 residues. CDR3 amino acids: CASSLGLIHNEQFF. The DNA read from the CDR3 is TGCGCCAGCAGCTTGGGTCTAATTCACAATGAG.

This clone was detected ten times or more. Coverage ceases 3 residues before the CDR3 finishes, and the germline J gene fills in the end. The chain is built from TRBV2 and TRBJ1-1; 10 bases agree with TRBD1. The germline V gene has CDR1 SNHLY and CDR2 FYNNEI. The CDR3 loop spans 14 amino acids. J lost 4 bases, V lost 10 bases, and 9 bases had no gene match. CDR3 DNA (partial): TGTGCCACCATGTACGGGACAGGGGCCACTGAA. Encoded protein: CATMYGTGATE. The full CDR3 sequence reads CATMYGTGATEAFF.

At least ten counts were recorded for this clone. The CDR3 end falls 3 residues outside the read, so it is completed with the germline J gene. The chain couples TRBV11-2 to TRBJ2-2; the match to TRBD1 covers 8 bases. After removal of 8 bases from V and 7 bases from J, the junction contained 9 bases not matched to a gene. The CDR3 extends over 14 amino acids. Per germline, CDR1 SGHAT and CDR2 FQNNGV. The CDR3 reads CASGVTGVGGELFF. Partial CDR3 DNA: TGTGCCAGCGGCGTGACAGGGGTGGGCGGGGAG.

This clone was recorded at least ten times. With the read ending 3 residues before the CDR3 end, the germline J gene is used to fill in that end. The rearrangement uses TRBV28 and TRBJ2-7; 7 bases align to TRBD2. The ends lost 4 bases at V and 3 bases at J; junction bases unmatched: 9. The CDR3 loop spans 15 amino acids. Per the germline V gene, CDR1 is MDHEN and CDR2 is SYDVKM. The part of the CDR3 DNA that was read is TGTGCCAGCAGTTCCCCACGGACTAGTATCTACGAG. Translating gives CASSSPRTSIYE. The whole CDR3 protein is CASSSPRTSIYEQYF.

Many counts were recorded for this clone. The read falls 3 residues short of the CDR3 end, and the missing part is taken from the germline J gene. The chain recombines TRBV7-9 with TRBJ2-3, with D possibly being TRBD2 (5 bases). Trimming shortened V by 6 bases and J by 0 bases, and 10 bases separated the two germline ends. Germline V lookup: CDR1 SEHNR, CDR2 FQNEAQ (reference sequence). This CDR3 has 14 amino acids. The CDR3 here is CASRSGTSTDTQYF. The sequenced CDR3 bases are TGTGCCAGCAGGAGCGGCACTAGCACAGATACG.

This clone was recorded many times. The read ends 3 residues before the CDR3 terminus; that terminus is restored from the germline J gene. The chain recombines TRBV5-1 with TRBJ2-3, with TRBD2 as a possible D gene (5 bases). Germline assignment: CDR1 SGHRS and CDR2 YFSETQ. V dropped 0 bases and J dropped 2 bases, with 10 bases sitting between them. There are 15 residues in the CDR3. The CDR3 here is CASSLGTLFTDTQYF. The sequenced CDR3 bases are TGCGCCAGCAGCTTGGGGACTCTGTTCACAGATACG.

This clone occurred many times. The CDR3 end lies 3 residues beyond the end of the read and is filled in from the germline J gene. The chain is built from TRBV7-9 and TRBJ1-1; D not certain. The CDR3 has 13 amino acids. Trimming pared 5 bases from V and 5 bases from J, leaving 12 bases between. Germline V CDR1 and CDR2: SEHNR, FQNEAQ (reference sequence). The CDR3 here is CASSREPGTEAFF. The part of the CDR3 DNA that was read is TGTGCCAGCAGCCGCGAACCGGGTACTGAA.

This clone was picked up many times. The CDR3 goes on 3 residues after the read ends, and that part is filled in from the germline J gene. The V and J genes are TRBV7-2 and TRBJ1-3; 8 nucleotides line up with TRBD1. The germline V gene has CDR1 SGHTA and CDR2 FQGNSA. With V trimmed by 5 bases and J by 9 bases, 12 bases remained unmatched. The CDR3 length is 15 residues. CDR3: CASSTGRRGRGTIYF. The CDR3 DNA, read in part, is TGTGCCAGCAGCACAGGGCGCAGGGGGCGAGGCACC.

This clone was found many times. The missing CDR3 end, 3 residues past where the read stops, is filled in from the germline J gene. J is TRBJ2-5 and V is TRBV20-1; 11 bases match TRBD2. The CDR3 has 13 amino acids. V lost 5 bases, J lost 4 bases, and 3 bases stayed unmatched. CDR1 is DFQATT and CDR2 is SNEGSKA in the germline V gene (reference sequence). CDR3 bases read: TGCAGTGCTCGTGGACTAGCGGGAGAGACC. The encoded protein is CSARGLAGET. The CDR3 reads in full as CSARGLAGETQYF.

The table lists this clone with many counts. From the germline J gene comes the end of the CDR3, since the read stops 3 residues before it. V usage is TRBV19 and J usage is TRBJ1-1, with D possibly being TRBD1 (5 bases). Germline CDR1 is LNHDA and CDR2 is SQIVND (reference sequence). CDR3 length: 15 residues. Trimming took 1 base from V and 1 from J, leaving 10 bases between them. The CDR3 here is CASSIGRQGNTEAFF. The CDR3 DNA, read in part, is TGTGCCAGTAGTATAGGTAGGCAGGGGAACACTGAA.

This clone was seen ten or more times. The sequence runs out 3 residues before the end of the CDR3; the remainder is reconstructed from the germline J gene. The V call is TRBV5-1, the J call TRBJ2-3; D remains unclear. Germline V CDR1 and CDR2: SGHRS, YFSETQ. Trimming removed 1 base at V and 2 bases at J, with 11 bases between. This CDR3 comprises 15 residues. Incomplete CDR3 DNA: TGCGCCAGCAGCTTGTTGGGCAGACACACAGATACG. Protein: CASSLLGRHTDT. The full-length CDR3 reads as CASSLLGRHTDTQYF.

This clone occurred many times. The missing CDR3 end, 3 residues past where the read stops, is filled in from the germline J gene. This sequence joins TRBV18 and TRBJ2-7; a weak D match, TRBD1 (6 bases). The V end lost 2 bases, the J end lost 2 bases, and 10 bases lay between the germline ends. CDR3 size: 14 residues. Germline V gene sequence: CDR1 KGHSH, CDR2 LQKENI. CDR3 protein: CASSPWGQTYEQYF. The DNA read from the CDR3 is TGTGCCAGCTCACCATGGGGACAAACCTACGAG. Supplemented by reference TRBV18 and TRBJ2-7, the full variable domain reads NAGVMQNPRHLVRRRGQEARLRCSPMKGHSHVYWYRQLPEEGLKFMVYLQKENIIDESGMPKERFSAEFPKEGPSILRIQQVVRGDSAAYFCASSPWGQTYEQYFGPGTRLTVT.

Ten or more counts support this clone. The CDR3 is cut off 3 residues early in the read; its end comes from the germline J gene. V usage is TRBV6-4 and J usage is TRBJ1-6, with D unclear. There are 15 residues in the CDR3. Germline CDR1 is MRHNA and CDR2 is SNTAGT. V lost 5 bases and J 7 bases, leaving 15 bases between the germline ends. The CDR3: CASSTEKGDNSPLHF. The sequenced part of the CDR3 DNA is TGTGCCAGCAGTACGGAAAAGGGTGACAATTCACCC.

This clone was counted many times. The read halts 3 residues ahead of the CDR3 end, with the missing end drawn from the germline J gene. The chain couples TRBV20-1 to TRBJ2-7; weak D call: TRBD2 (6 bases). V dropped 5 bases and J dropped 0 bases, with 14 bases sitting between them. The germline CDR1 and CDR2 sequences are DFQATT and SNEGSKA (reference sequence). The CDR3 extends over 14 amino acids. The chain's CDR3 is CSAPGGSGSYEQYF. CDR3 bases read: TGCAGTGCTCCCGGGGGTAGCGGCTCCTACGAG.